The 29 T cell receptor beta chains below were found in one sample sequenced in a study of blood T cell repertoires in COVID-19. Here immunoSEQ multiplex PCR was the method, and the copy in TCRdb shows in-frame clones only, minus some. The table has roughly 78,000 clones, more than 70% seen once. Sequencing input: peripheral blood. All receptors derive from a man aged 45-65 years with COVID-19, enrolled during active disease.

This clone has just one count. The chain carries TRBV3-1 (or the pseudogene TRBV3-2) and TRBJ1-1; 7 bases map to TRBD1. Germline V gene sequence: CDR1 LGHDT, CDR2 YNNKEL (reference sequence). The CDR3 covers 18 residues. Trimming took 4 bases from V and 5 from J; bases not matched to a gene: 19. CDR3 in amino acids: CASSPRGPTGLLATEAFF. CDR3 in DNA: TGTGCCAGCAGCCCCCGGGGGCCGACAGGGTTATTGGCTACTGAAGCTTTCTTT.

The CDR3 region has the DNA TGCAGCATGGGGACTAGCGGGGATTACAATGAGCAGTTCTTC. Amino acids: CSMGTSGDYNEQFF. The V and J genes are TRBV29-1 and TRBJ2-1; 13 nucleotides align to TRBD2. This CDR3 comprises 14 residues. Germline CDR1 and CDR2: SQVTM and ANQGSEA. The V and J ends lost 8 bases and 4 bases, in that order; junction bases with no gene match: 5.

The gene calls are TRBV5-1 and TRBJ2-2, with 7 bases aligning to TRBD2. The germline gives CDR1 SGHRS, CDR2 YFSETQ. This CDR3 contains 14 residues. V shed 0 bases, J shed 7 bases, and the junction held 3 bases outside the gene matches. The CDR3 spells CASSLVSGFGELFF. CDR3 DNA sequence: TGCGCCAGCAGCTTGGTTAGCGGGTTCGGGGAGCTGTTTTTT.

This clone is termed medium-sized. The V call is TRBV6-1, the J call TRBJ1-5; D is perhaps TRBD1 (6 bases). Trimming shortened V by 1 base and J by 4 bases, and 11 bases separated the two germline ends. CDR3 length: 15 residues. Germline V gives CDR1 MNHNS, CDR2 SASEGT. CDR3: CASSEGGQPNQPQHF. The CDR3 nucleotides are TGTGCCAGCAGTGAAGGGGGGCAGCCTAATCAGCCCCAGCATTTT.

This clone was detected once. The rearrangement uses TRBV3-1 (or the pseudogene TRBV3-2) and TRBJ1-4, with D unclear. Looked up from germline, CDR1 is LGHDT and CDR2 is YNNKEL (reference sequence). V lost 8 bases and J lost 0, with 10 bases in between. The CDR3 consists of 14 residues. In DNA form, the CDR3 reads TGTGCCAGCGGGGAGGACTCAACTAATGAAAAACTGTTTTTT. Protein sequence: CASGEDSTNEKLFF.

The chain employs TRBV5-4 and TRBJ2-7; tentatively, D is TRBD2 (6 bases). The CDR3 totals 15 residues. Trimming took off 1 base at V and 6 bases at J, with 17 bases between the two ends. Looked up from germline, CDR1 is SGHNT and CDR2 is YYREEE (reference sequence). The CDR3 protein is CASSLLVGGNSEQYF. The CDR3 region has the DNA TGTGCCAGCAGCTTGCTGGTTGGGGGGAATAGCGAGCAGTACTTC.

This sequence joins TRBV19 and TRBJ2-3; 8 nucleotides line up with TRBD2. This CDR3 contains 15 residues. Trimming cost V 5 bases and J 4 bases; bases outside gene matches: 8. Germline V gene data show CDR1 as LNHDA and CDR2 as SQIVND (reference sequence). CDR3 loop: CASSRTSLSADTQYF. The CDR3 DNA reads TGTGCCAGTAGTCGGACTAGCCTTTCGGCAGATACGCAGTATTTT.

This clone was counted a few times. The chain joins TRBV24-1 to TRBJ2-5, with D perhaps matching TRBD1 (6 bases). The CDR3 loop spans 13 amino acids. Looked up from germline, CDR1 is KGHDR and CDR2 is SFDVKD. V lost 4 bases to trimming and J lost 4 bases, with 9 bases between them. The CDR3 loop is CATSEQGRETQYF. The CDR3 DNA is TGTGCCACCAGTGAGCAGGGGCGAGAGACCCAGTACTTC.

This chain uses TRBV7-2 with TRBJ1-2, with D unresolved. V dropped 1 base and J dropped 4 bases, with 10 bases sitting between them. Germline CDR1 reads SGHTA; CDR2 reads FQGNSA. CDR3 length equals 14 residues. The CDR3 loop reads CASSLGSGGYGYTF. In DNA form, the CDR3 reads TGTGCCAGCAGCTTAGGGTCAGGAGGCTATGGCTACACCTTC.

The chain joins TRBV11-2 to TRBJ2-7, with D uncertain. CDR3 length equals 14 residues. Deletions cut 0 bases from V and 2 bases from J, with 8 bases between. Germline values: CDR1 SGHAT, CDR2 FQNNGV. CDR3 DNA: TGTGCCAGCAGCTTAGATCGTACAGCCTACGAGCAGTACTTC. Its protein is CASSLDRTAYEQYF. The full variable domain, rest sourced from reference TRBV11-2 and TRBJ2-7, is EAGVAQSPRYKIIEKRQSVAFWCNPISGHATLYWYQQILGQGPKLLIQFQNNGVVDDSQLPKDRFSAERLKGVDSTLKIQPAKLEDSAVYLCASSLDRTAYEQYFGPGTRLTVT.

The CDR3 spells CATSRDGQKDEQYF. CDR3 DNA: TGTGCCACCAGCAGAGACGGACAGAAAGACGAGCAGTACTTC. This chain connects TRBV15 to TRBJ2-7; D possibly corresponds to TRBD1 (6 bases). Trimming stripped 0 bases from V and 5 bases from J, with 11 bases between. CDR1 and CDR2 (germline): LNHNV, YYDKDF (reference sequence). The CDR3 contains 14 residues.

This clone was detected only once. This chain uses TRBV5-1 with TRBJ2-5, with 14 positions matching TRBD2. The CDR3 is 17 amino acids. Germline trimming cut 3 bases from V and 5 bases from J; bases unmatched to any gene: 9. Germline assignment: CDR1 SGHRS and CDR2 YFSETQ. The CDR3 reads CASSSARLAGGRETQYF. CDR3 DNA: TGCGCCAGCAGCTCGGCCAGACTAGCGGGAGGGAGGGAGACCCAGTACTTC.

This chain joins TRBV28 and TRBJ1-2; tentative D call: TRBD1 (5 bases). Germline V gene lookup returns CDR1 MDHEN and CDR2 SYDVKM. V lost 7 bases and J 4 bases, leaving 19 bases between the germline ends. This CDR3 spans 15 amino acids. The CDR3 region has the DNA TGTGCCAGCACCGGAGGAGGGGACGGAGCCTATGGCTACACCTTC. Amino acids: CASTGGGDGAYGYTF.

This clone was seen just once. J is TRBJ2-1 and V is TRBV19, with 8 bases matching TRBD2. The germline V gene encodes CDR1 LNHDA and CDR2 SQIVND (reference sequence). Trimming took 3 bases from V and 7 from J; bases not matched to a gene: 14. The CDR3 spans 17 residues. This chain's CDR3 is CASSIAGLGLGINEQFF. The CDR3 DNA follows: TGTGCCAGTAGTATCGCGGGTTTGGGACTAGGGATTAATGAGCAGTTCTTC. The full variable domain, with the rest looked up from reference TRBV19 and TRBJ2-1, is DGGITQSPKYLFRKEGQNVTLSCEQNLNHDAMYWYRQDPGQGLRLIYYSQIVNDFQKGDIAEGYSVSREKKESFPLTVTSAQKNPTAFYLCASSIAGLGLGINEQFFGPGTRLTVL.

This chain uses TRBV5-1 with TRBJ1-6; D might be TRBD1 (6 bases). There are 15 residues in the CDR3. Germline V gene data show CDR1 as SGHRS and CDR2 as YFSETQ. V shed 4 bases and J shed 0 bases, with 8 bases lying between them. The CDR3 loop reads CASSQGSSYNSPLHF. Written as DNA, the CDR3 is TGCGCCAGCAGCCAGGGGAGCTCCTATAATTCACCCCTCCACTTT. Complete variable domain (other parts from reference TRBV5-1 and TRBJ1-6): KAGVTQTPRYLIKTRGQQVTLSCSPISGHRSVSWYQQTPGQGLQFLFEYFSETQRNKGNFPGRFSGRQFSNSRSEMNVSTLELGDSALYLCASSQGSSYNSPLHFGNGTRLTVT.

This clone has more than one count but fewer than ten. The chain links TRBV6-1 to TRBJ1-4; 8 bases align to TRBD1. Germline CDR1 is MNHNS and CDR2 is SASEGT. This CDR3 spans 16 amino acids. V was pared by 3 bases and J by 7 bases, with 10 bases of the junction left unmatched. CDR3 in DNA: TGTGCCAGCAGTGATGGACAGGGATTCTTAGGTGAAAAACTGTTTTTT. Its protein product is CASSDGQGFLGEKLFF.

The rearrangement links TRBV4-1 to TRBJ2-7; possible D gene TRBD2, 6 bases. CDR1 MGHRA and CDR2 YSYEKL come from the germline V gene. V lost 0 bases to trimming and J lost 4 bases, with 19 bases between them. This CDR3 is built from 17 residues. In nucleotides, the CDR3 is TGCGCCAGCAGCCAAGAAGGGGCGGGACCACTCGGGTACGAGCAGTACTTC. Translation gives CASSQEGAGPLGYEQYF.

This clone showed up just a few times. The chain is built from TRBV6-4 and TRBJ2-2; 10 bases align to TRBD2. Losses at the gene ends were 5 bases for V and 7 bases for J; bases not matched to a gene: 10. This CDR3 is 16 amino acids long. Germline loops: CDR1 MRHNA, CDR2 SNTAGT. CDR3 sequence reads: CASSSTGTSVSGELFF. The CDR3 DNA sequence: TGTGCCAGCAGTAGCACCGGGACTAGCGTCAGCGGGGAGCTGTTTTTT.

The chain employs TRBV4-1 and TRBJ2-7, with a possible D match to TRBD2 (6 bases). Germline values: CDR1 MGHRA, CDR2 YSYEKL. Trimming stripped 5 bases from V and 2 bases from J, with 10 bases between. The CDR3 consists of 13 residues. The CDR3, as DNA: TGCGCCAGCAGCATCGGGACTCCCTACGAGCAGTACTTC. This encodes CASSIGTPYEQYF.

V gene TRBV6-2 or TRBV6-3 combines with J gene TRBJ2-3; TRBD2 matches at 8 bases. Per germline, CDR1 MNHEY and CDR2 SVGEGT. This CDR3 is built from 15 residues. With 5 bases clipped from V and 3 bases from J, the junction kept 7 bases outside the gene matches. The CDR3 nucleotides are TGTGCCAGCAGTGGGGGACTAGGGCAGACAGATACGCAGTATTTT. It yields the protein CASSGGLGQTDTQYF.

The chain has TRBV27 and TRBJ2-7; 8 positions match TRBD1. With 4 bases clipped from V and 3 bases from J, the junction kept 8 bases outside the gene matches. CDR3 length: 15 amino acids. In germline, CDR1 is MNHEY, CDR2 SMNVEV (reference sequence). CDR3 sequence (DNA): TGTGCCAGCAGTTCGAGGACAGGGTTAATCTACGAGCAGTACTTC. It specifies CASSSRTGLIYEQYF.

The sample holds one count of this clone. The chain uses TRBV7-8 and TRBJ2-7; 16 bases match TRBD2. Germline V lookup: CDR1 SGHVS, CDR2 FQNEAQ. CDR3 length equals 14 residues. Losses at the gene ends were 7 bases for V and 12 bases for J; bases not matched to a gene: 9. The CDR3 DNA reads as TGTGCCAGCAACCAGGGGACTAGCGGGAGGGCGCCGTACTTC. This sequence encodes CASNQGTSGRAPYF.

This clone was seen more than once but under ten times. This rearrangement joins TRBV3-1 (or the pseudogene TRBV3-2) to TRBJ1-5; weak D call: TRBD1 (6 bases). V was shortened by 3 bases and J by 6 bases, with 12 bases between the two germline ends. Germline-derived CDR1 and CDR2 are LGHDT and YNNKEL (reference sequence). The CDR3 consists of 14 residues. The chain's CDR3 is CASSQETGCQPQHF. As DNA, the CDR3 is TGTGCCAGCAGCCAGGAGACAGGTTGTCAGCCCCAGCATTTT.

This clone was counted only a few times. The chain joins TRBV5-6 to TRBJ2-7; 8 positions agree with TRBD2. The length of the CDR3 is 16 residues. Trimming cost V 2 bases and J 9 bases; bases outside gene matches: 16. Germline V CDR1 and CDR2: SGHDT, YYEEEE. The chain's CDR3 is CASSFSRGEGRTRQYF. CDR3 nucleotides: TGTGCCAGCAGCTTCTCGCGGGGGGAGGGCCGGACCAGGCAGTACTTC.

This sequence joins TRBV20-1 and TRBJ2-1; D ambiguous. The CDR3 length is 11 residues. In germline, CDR1 is DFQATT, CDR2 SNEGSKA (reference sequence). V was cut by 0 bases and J by 8 bases, with 5 bases left in between. The CDR3 loop is CSARDPDEQFF. DNA of the CDR3: TGCAGTGCTAGAGATCCTGATGAGCAGTTCTTC.

This clone was recorded only once. The chain joins TRBV6-5 to TRBJ2-2; D ambiguous. Germline V gene data show CDR1 as MNHEY and CDR2 as SVGAGI. Trimming left V 0 bases short and J 4 bases short, with 6 bases between. The CDR3 length is 14 residues. The CDR3 sequence: CASSYSGRTGELFF. CDR3 nucleotide sequence: TGTGCCAGCAGTTACTCGGGCCGCACCGGGGAGCTGTTTTTT.

Remarks on this clone: One junction end does not reproduce the germline sequence, and a read error may be involved. The gene calls are TRBV19 and TRBJ1-4, with a tentative D call TRBD1 (5 bases). Germline-derived CDR1 and CDR2 are LNHDA and SQIVND (reference sequence). This CDR3 has 14 residues. CDR3 DNA: TGTGCCAGTAGTTCAGGACATGTTAATGAAGAACTGTTTTTT. Translated: CASSSGHVNEELFF.

The J gene is TRBJ1-2, the V gene TRBV6-5; 8 bases fit TRBD1. The CDR3 covers 13 residues. Germline CDR1 reads MNHEY; CDR2 reads SVGAGI. V gave up 6 bases and J gave up 8 bases; unmatched junction bases: 8. DNA of the CDR3: TGTGCCAGCAGACCGAATGACAGGGGCGGCTACACCTTC. This sequence encodes CASRPNDRGGYTF.

The V and J genes are TRBV7-2 and TRBJ2-3, with 7 nucleotides matching TRBD2. There are 13 residues in the CDR3. Trimming cost V 5 bases and J 9 bases; bases outside gene matches: 8. Germline CDR1 is SGHTA and CDR2 is FQGNSA. The CDR3 sequence is CASSPGTTLTQYF. CDR3 coding DNA: TGTGCCAGCAGCCCCGGGACTACCCTGACGCAGTATTTT.